Each of the 28 T cell receptor beta chains below was sequenced from the same sample in a study of cytomegalovirus exposure and HLA in healthy donors (dated by TCRdb to the late 2010s). The protocol used for the library was the immunoSEQ multiplex PCR assay. For the multiplex PCR, a mixture combining 60 forward primers for TCR Vbeta segments and 13 reverse primers for TCR Jbeta segments was used. In TCRdb, the immuneACCESS table is reduced to in-frame sequences with V and J assigned. These tables do not hold every clone; where another copy was compared, an unresolved V gene accounts for under half, and the others remain unexplained. This sample is represented by tens of thousands of clones; more than 55% of them were singletons. The biggest ten clones account for about 5.5% of the sample. Sequenced sample: PBMCs. The receptors were gathered from a boy between 10 and 17 years old in good health and CMV-seropositive.

The chain combines TRBV2 with TRBJ1-1; 7 bases are shared with TRBD1. Germline values: CDR1 SNHLY, CDR2 FYNNEI. The CDR3 covers 13 residues. Losses at the gene ends were 7 bases for V and 1 base for J; bases not matched to a gene: 3. CDR3 sequence (DNA): TGTGCCAGCACCGGACAGGCGAACACTGAAGCTTTCTTT. Translation: CASTGQANTEAFF.

This clone was observed once. The CDR3 bases are TGTGCCAGCAGTGACCCGGACAGGGTTGAGGAGACCCAGTACTTC. Its protein product is CASSDPDRVEETQYF. The V call is TRBV2, the J call TRBJ2-5, with 8 bases fitting TRBD1. Germline V CDR1 and CDR2: SNHLY, FYNNEI. V trimming: 3 bases; J trimming: 5 bases; junction bases outside the gene matches: 8. CDR3 length: 15 residues.

This clone was detected a few times. This CDR3 is CASSPTGTSRGEQYF. The DNA of the CDR3 is TGTGCCAGCAGCCCTACCGGGACTAGTAGAGGCGAGCAGTACTTC. The rearrangement joins TRBV7-3 to TRBJ2-7; 8 bases match TRBD2. This CDR3 has 15 amino acids. CDR1 SGHTA and CDR2 FQGTGA come from the germline V gene. The J segment lost 6 bases and the V segment lost 5 bases, leaving 12 bases of the junction unmatched.

This chain connects TRBV27 to TRBJ2-5; 7 positions match TRBD1. Germline V lookup: CDR1 MNHEY, CDR2 SMNVEV (reference sequence). This CDR3 contains 13 residues. With 4 bases clipped from V and 5 bases from J, the junction kept 4 bases outside the gene matches. DNA for the CDR3: TGTGCCAGCAGTTACAGGGGTGGGGAGACCCAGTACTTC. It specifies CASSYRGGETQYF.

This chain connects TRBV11-1 to TRBJ1-1; D is undetermined. V lost 1 base and J 6 bases, leaving 9 bases between the germline ends. The CDR3 has 13 amino acids. Germline V gene data show CDR1 as SGHAT and CDR2 as FQDESV (reference sequence). The CDR3 nucleotides are TGTGCCAGCAGCTTAGAAGTAGTCGCTGAAGCTTTCTTT. Its translation: CASSLEVVAEAFF.

The gene calls are TRBV18 and TRBJ2-3; D unresolved. The germline V gene has CDR1 KGHSH and CDR2 LQKENI. This CDR3 is 15 amino acids long. The V end lost 0 bases, the J end lost 3 bases, and 10 bases lay between the germline ends. The chain's CDR3 is CASSPPNGATDTQYF. The CDR3 bases are TGTGCCAGCTCACCACCAAATGGAGCAACAGATACGCAGTATTTT. The whole variable domain, filled in from reference TRBV18 and TRBJ2-3, reads NAGVMQNPRHLVRRRGQEARLRCSPMKGHSHVYWYRQLPEEGLKFMVYLQKENIIDESGMPKERFSAEFPKEGPSILRIQQVVRGDSAAYFCASSPPNGATDTQYFGPGTRLTVL.

The genes are TRBV18 and TRBJ2-3; D possibly corresponds to TRBD1 (5 bases). Trimming shortened V by 5 bases and J by 0 bases, and 12 bases separated the two germline ends. CDR3 length: 15 amino acids. Germline V gene data show CDR1 as KGHSH and CDR2 as LQKENI. The CDR3, as DNA: TGTGCCAGCTCATCCAGGGAACCTAGCACAGATACGCAGTATTTT. Translation: CASSSREPSTDTQYF.

This clone showed up just once. V is TRBV7-9 and J is TRBJ2-3; D is possibly TRBD1 (7 bases). The CDR3 has 15 amino acids. V was clipped by 1 base and J by 6 bases, with 14 bases between them. Germline assignment: CDR1 SEHNR and CDR2 FQNEAQ (reference sequence). In DNA, the CDR3 is TGTGCCAGCAGCTTAGTCGCCAGGGGGAGGGATACGCAGTATTTT. Its translation: CASSLVARGRDTQYF. The whole variable domain, filled in from reference TRBV7-9 and TRBJ2-3, reads DTGVSQNPRHKITKRGQNVTFRCDPISEHNRLYWYRQTLGQGPEFLTYFQNEAQLEKSRLLSDRFSAERPKGSFSTLEIQRTEQGDSAMYLCASSLVARGRDTQYFGPGTRLTVL.

The chain joins TRBV7-2 to TRBJ2-7; 11 bases are shared with TRBD2. Germline V gives CDR1 SGHTA, CDR2 FQGNSA. CDR3 length: 14 amino acids. The junction had 6 bases not matched to a gene; V was cut back by 5 bases and J by 6 bases. The CDR3 DNA reads TGTGCCAGCAGCCGTTCTAGCGGGAGGACCGAGCAGTACTTC. This gives the protein CASSRSSGRTEQYF. Using reference TRBV7-2 and TRBJ2-7 for the parts outside the CDR3, the full variable domain is GAGVSQSPSNKVTEKGKDVELRCDPISGHTALYWYRQSLGQGLEFLIYFQGNSAPDKSGLPSDRFSAERTGGSVSTLTIQRTQQEDSAVYLCASSRSSGRTEQYFGPGTRLTVT.

About this clone itself: One end of the junction fails to match germline, which may point to a read error. The CDR3 sequence: CASRPDRGGGYPF. For the CDR3, the DNA is TGTGCCAGCAGACCGGACCGGGGGGGCGGCTACCCCTTC. The chain employs TRBV6-5 and TRBJ1-2, with D possibly matching TRBD1 (6 bases). The CDR3 has 13 residues. Looked up from germline, CDR1 is MNHEY and CDR2 is SVGAGI.

This clone has only a few counts. The gene calls are TRBV7-8 and TRBJ2-5; D gene ambiguous. Germline V gene sequence: CDR1 SGHVS, CDR2 FQNEAQ. V lost 5 bases, J lost 4 bases, and 14 bases lay in between. CDR3 size: 14 residues. The CDR3 sequence: CASSPLLGVETQYF. In DNA form, the CDR3 reads TGTGCCAGCAGCCCCTTACTCGGAGTAGAGACCCAGTACTTC. Complete variable domain (other parts from reference TRBV7-8 and TRBJ2-5): GAGVSQSPRYKVAKRGQDVALRCDPISGHVSLFWYQQALGQGPEFLTYFQNEAQLDKSGLPSDRFFAERPEGSVSTLKIQRTQQEDSAVYLCASSPLLGVETQYFGPGTRLLVL.

This clone was picked up a small number of times. V and J are TRBV15 and TRBJ2-3; 10 bases align to TRBD2. Germline CDR1 and CDR2: LNHNV and YYDKDF (reference sequence). With V trimmed by 2 bases and J by 6 bases, 8 bases remained unmatched. This CDR3 comprises 16 residues. As DNA, the CDR3 is TGTGCCACCAGCAGACCCTTAGCGGGGGGCCGGGATACGCAGTATTTT. Translating gives CATSRPLAGGRDTQYF.

This clone appeared once. This chain uses TRBV5-4 with TRBJ2-3; 12 positions agree with TRBD2. From germline, CDR1 is SGHNT and CDR2 YYREEE (reference sequence). V trimming: 0 bases; J trimming: 4 bases; junction bases outside the gene matches: 3. The CDR3 has 16 residues. The CDR3 DNA follows: TGTGCCAGCAGCTTGGATCCTAGCGGGAGGGCAGATACGCAGTATTTT. This encodes CASSLDPSGRADTQYF.

This clone was seen a single time. The chain recombines TRBV5-1 with TRBJ2-3; 11 nucleotides align to TRBD2. The CDR3 contains 15 residues. Germline V gives CDR1 SGHRS, CDR2 YFSETQ. With V trimmed by 4 bases and J by 2 bases, 3 bases remained unmatched. The CDR3 DNA follows: TGCGCCAGCAGCCTGGGACTAGCGGCCACAGATACGCAGTATTTT. Its protein product is CASSLGLAATDTQYF.

This clone appeared a few times. This chain uses TRBV4-3 with TRBJ2-3; no clear D. Germline CDR1 and CDR2: LGHNA and YSLEER. The germline V and J ends were trimmed by 1 base and 4 bases, with 9 bases remaining between them. The CDR3 is 14 residues long. The CDR3 spells CASSQGSSADTQYF. DNA of the CDR3: TGCGCCAGCAGCCAAGGGTCTAGTGCAGATACGCAGTATTTT.

The chain is built from TRBV5-1 and TRBJ2-3, with 12 nucleotides matching TRBD1. The CDR3 is 15 residues long. The germline V gene encodes CDR1 SGHRS and CDR2 YFSETQ. V was clipped by 4 bases and J by 5 bases; unmatched bases: 5. The CDR3 spells CASSRDRGLEDTQYF. CDR3 bases: TGCGCCAGCAGCCGGGACAGGGGGCTAGAAGATACGCAGTATTTT.

This chain uses TRBV5-4 with TRBJ1-6, with 7 nucleotides matching TRBD1. The CDR3 is made up of 17 amino acids. Germline assignment: CDR1 SGHNT and CDR2 YYREEE (reference sequence). The trim removed 4 bases at V and 0 bases at J, leaving 7 bases unmatched. The CDR3 sequence is CASSQGGTSSYNSPLHF. CDR3 nucleotide sequence: TGTGCCAGCAGCCAAGGGGGCACGAGCTCCTATAATTCACCCCTCCACTTT.

The chain combines TRBV10-3 with TRBJ2-3; 8 bases map to TRBD2. The length of the CDR3 is 13 residues. Germline CDR1 is ENHRY and CDR2 is SYGVKD. Trimming took 6 bases from V and 4 from J; bases not matched to a gene: 3. For the CDR3, the DNA is TGTGCCATCAGAATAGCGGGACCAGATACGCAGTATTTT. This gives the protein CAIRIAGPDTQYF.

With regard to this clone: At one boundary the junction diverges from the germline segment, which might be a read error. The rearrangement links TRBV30 to TRBJ1-6; tentatively, D is TRBD1 (6 bases). This CDR3 comprises 14 residues. CDR1 GTSNPN and CDR2 SVGIG come from the germline V gene (reference sequence). The CDR3, as DNA: TGTGCCTGGAGTGTACAGGGTTGGAATTCACCCCTCAACTTT. The encoded protein is CAWSVQGWNSPLNF.

V is TRBV5-1 and J is TRBJ2-4; D is possibly TRBD2 (6 bases). V lost 0 bases and J 0 bases, leaving 13 bases between the germline ends. Germline lookup yields CDR1 SGHRS and CDR2 YFSETQ. This CDR3 has 17 residues. The CDR3 DNA reads TGCGCCAGCAGCTTGGATTCGCGGGGACTAGCCAAAAACATTCAGTACTTC. Translating gives CASSLDSRGLAKNIQYF.

V gene TRBV9 combines with J gene TRBJ2-5; the D gene is possibly TRBD1 (6 bases). The V end was cut by 4 bases, the J end by 3 bases, with 10 bases between. Germline V gives CDR1 SGDLS, CDR2 YYNGEE. There are 13 residues in the CDR3. CDR3 residues: CASSRDTKETQYF. The CDR3, as DNA: TGTGCCAGCAGCCGGGACACAAAAGAGACCCAGTACTTC.

The V and J genes are TRBV2 and TRBJ2-7; the D gene is possibly TRBD1 (6 bases). V lost 8 bases to trimming and J lost 7 bases, with 18 bases between them. CDR1 is SNHLY and CDR2 is FYNNEI in the germline V gene. The CDR3 consists of 13 residues. CDR3 sequence reads: CASGSPRGGEQYF. In DNA form, the CDR3 reads TGTGCCAGCGGGAGCCCGAGAGGGGGTGAGCAGTACTTC.

This clone appeared a few times. The chain is built from TRBV5-6 and TRBJ2-1; 12 bases line up with TRBD1. J lost 8 bases, V lost 2 bases, and 5 bases had no gene match. Germline lookup yields CDR1 SGHDT and CDR2 YYEEEE. CDR3 size: 15 residues. CDR3 bases: TGTGCCAGCAGCTTCGGGACAGGGGGCGCGGATGAGCAGTTCTTC. Translating it yields CASSFGTGGADEQFF.

This rearrangement joins TRBV5-1 to TRBJ2-1; TRBD2 agrees at 7 bases. This CDR3 comprises 14 residues. CDR1 is SGHRS, CDR2 YFSETQ, per germline. Trimming at V came to 2 bases and at J to 3 bases, leaving 2 bases not matched to a gene. CDR3 bases: TGCGCCAGCAGCTTCGGACTAGACTACAATGAGCAGTTCTTC. Its protein product is CASSFGLDYNEQFF.

The rearrangement links TRBV5-1 to TRBJ2-3, with D tentatively TRBD1 (6 bases). Germline assignment: CDR1 SGHRS and CDR2 YFSETQ. CDR3 length: 14 amino acids. V was trimmed by 0 bases and J by 4 bases, leaving 9 bases between them. In DNA form, the CDR3 reads TGCGCCAGCAGCTTGGGGGCAGGGGCAGATACGCAGTATTTT. Encoded protein: CASSLGAGADTQYF.

This clone was detected a few times. The chain links TRBV6-1 to TRBJ2-7; D possibly corresponds to TRBD2 (5 bases). The V and J ends lost 0 bases and 2 bases respectively, with 8 bases between them. This CDR3 spans 14 amino acids. CDR1 and CDR2 (germline): MNHNS, SASEGT. CDR3 protein: CASSEALVAYEQYF. CDR3 nucleotide sequence: TGTGCCAGCAGTGAAGCACTAGTCGCCTACGAGCAGTACTTC.

The chain employs TRBV7-8 and TRBJ1-1; no clear D. CDR3 length: 13 amino acids. V shed 1 base and J shed 3 bases, with 6 bases lying between them. Germline assignment: CDR1 SGHVS and CDR2 FQNEAQ. The CDR3 is CASSLGVDTEAFF. The CDR3 DNA is TGTGCCAGCAGCTTAGGTGTAGACACTGAAGCTTTCTTT.

The sample holds one count of this clone. This chain links TRBV29-1 with TRBJ2-7; D remains ambiguous. V shed 3 bases and J shed 2 bases, with 11 bases lying between them. Germline V gene data show CDR1 as SQVTM and CDR2 as ANQGSEA. This CDR3 has 13 amino acids. The CDR3, as DNA: TGCAGCGTTGAGCATGCCCAGACCTACGAGCAGTACTTC. This translates into CSVEHAQTYEQYF.